The entry below describes one TCR beta chain. Its target is not known. As to time point: baseline, week 1 (first vaccination visit). The treatment: pre-vaccination baseline after standard-of-care therapy. The data were taken from a study of a mutant IDH1 vaccine in newly diagnosed glioma. Turning to the study itself: The treated group averaged about 44 years old and was around 60% male, about 40% female. The earlier regimen, radiotherapy, temozolomide, or both, was most often both.

The CDR3 extends over 17 amino acids. The germline V gene has CDR1 SGDLS and CDR2 YYNGEE. V shed 4 bases and J shed 5 bases, with 22 bases lying between them. Libraries were prepared by immunoSEQ multiplex PCR; TCRdb keeps only in-frame clonotypes and omits some of them. The table lists about 67,000 clones, more than 70% of them singletons. Points from the study as a whole: Vaccine-induced responses were seen in roughly 93% of patients, spanning several MHC alleles. Apparently, pseudoprogression bore no relation to changes among the top peripheral T cell clonotypes.

The rearrangement links TRBV9 to TRBJ1-5, with a weak D call TRBD1 (5 bases). The specimen was peripheral blood mononuclear cells (PBMCs), collected from a glioma patient treated with radiotherapy, temozolomide or both. The TCR was taken from a young woman with glioma. Some clones in this sample may be carry-over from other donors' samples. The CDR3 protein is CASSPPRGLTRYQPQHF. The CDR3 coding sequence is TGTGCCAGCAGCCCGCCCCGGGGCCTAACACGATATCAGCCCCAGCATTTT.